The 30 T cell receptor beta chains given below trace back to one sample, sequenced in a study of T-cell reconstitution after alpha-beta-depleted transplantation in children. The authors prepared the TCRbeta library with unique molecular identifiers. TCRdb used MiXCR to reprocess the PCR reads, holding one entry per CDR3 protein. The data show about 640,000 distinct CDR3 sequences, approximately 16% seen once. Sequenced material: PBMCs from the stem cell graft donor, taken from the stem cell graft. The receptor set was obtained from a human donor who donated a stem cell graft to a child with acute myeloid leukemia.

The V and J genes are TRBV11-1 and TRBJ2-1; 10 bases agree with TRBD2. The junction had 17 bases not matched to a gene; V was cut back by 7 bases and J by 5 bases. Per germline, CDR1 SGHAT and CDR2 FQDESV (reference sequence). This CDR3 region has 18 residues. This CDR3 is CASKKGGIGLAVNNEQFF. The CDR3 bases are TGTGCCAGCAAGAAGGGAGGGATAGGACTAGCGGTTAACAATGAGCAGTTCTTC.

In this sample, this clonotype turned up many times. The chain recombines TRBV7-2 with TRBJ1-1; D perhaps matches TRBD1 (6 bases). Germline assignment: CDR1 SGHTA and CDR2 FQGNSA. This CDR3 has 13 residues. V lost 6 bases to trimming and J lost 8 bases, with 16 bases between them. The CDR3 region is CASRLNREREAFF. The DNA of the CDR3 is TGTGCCAGCAGACTTAACAGGGAGCGAGAAGCTTTCTTT.

This clonotype appeared many times. The chain employs TRBV20-1 and TRBJ2-4; D possibly corresponds to TRBD2 (7 bases). CDR1 DFQATT and CDR2 SNEGSKA come from the germline V gene (reference sequence). The ends were cut back, 3 bases at V and 2 bases at J, with 17 bases in the middle. This CDR3 region has 16 residues. CDR3 sequence: CSASMNGGASKNIQYF. The CDR3 DNA is TGCAGTGCTAGTATGAATGGGGGGGCTTCCAAAAACATTCAGTACTTC.

In this sample, this clonotype turned up many times. The V and J genes are TRBV7-2 and TRBJ2-2, with 7 bases identical to TRBD1. V shed 5 bases, J shed 7 bases, and the junction held 16 bases outside the gene matches. This CDR3 is 17 amino acids long. Per germline, CDR1 SGHTA and CDR2 FQGNSA. The CDR3 protein is CASSPLRVTGFIGELFF. CDR3 in DNA: TGTGCCAGCAGCCCCCTAAGGGTGACAGGGTTCATCGGGGAGCTGTTTTTT.

This clonotype was detected many times. The chain combines TRBV20-1 with TRBJ2-7; 7 bases align to TRBD1. Per the germline V gene, CDR1 is DFQATT and CDR2 is SNEGSKA (reference sequence). V dropped 6 bases and J dropped 6; count of bases not matched to a gene: 14. The CDR3 consists of 14 residues. This CDR3 reads CSAREPNTGVEQYF. CDR3 DNA: TGCAGTGCCCGAGAGCCCAATACAGGGGTCGAGCAGTACTTC.

This clonotype came up many times. The chain is built from TRBV20-1 and TRBJ2-2; D is perhaps TRBD1 (5 bases). CDR1 is DFQATT, CDR2 SNEGSKA, per germline (reference sequence). The CDR3 is made up of 12 amino acids. V dropped 3 bases and J dropped 6 bases, with 8 bases sitting between them. Here the CDR3 reads CSASAGSGELFF. The CDR3 DNA follows: TGCAGTGCTAGCGCAGGGTCCGGGGAGCTGTTTTTT.

DNA of the CDR3: TGTGCCAGCAGCTTAGCAGCTAGCGGGGCAGGGACCCAGTACTTC. This gives the protein CASSLAASGAGTQYF. The rearrangement links TRBV7-2 to TRBJ2-5; 9 positions match TRBD2. With V trimmed by 0 bases and J by 7 bases, 6 bases remained unmatched. CDR3 length: 15 residues. CDR1 and CDR2 (germline): SGHTA, FQGNSA.

Many counts were recorded for this clonotype. CDR3 in DNA: TGCAGTGCTAGAGAGCAAGGGATGGACGAGCAGTACTTC. Translated: CSAREQGMDEQYF. The chain employs TRBV20-1 and TRBJ2-7; no definite D call. CDR3 length equals 13 residues. Germline V gene lookup returns CDR1 DFQATT and CDR2 SNEGSKA (reference sequence). The V and J ends lost 0 bases and 5 bases respectively, with 11 bases between them.

Ten or more counts support this clonotype. The CDR3 sequence: CATSRVRSLDEQFF. CDR3 DNA sequence: TGTGCCACCAGCAGAGTCAGGAGTTTAGATGAGCAGTTCTTC. The V gene is TRBV15, the J gene TRBJ2-1; no clear D. Trimming took 1 base from V and 8 from J, leaving 12 bases between them. CDR1 is LNHNV, CDR2 YYDKDF, per germline (reference sequence). The CDR3 totals 14 residues.

This clonotype was detected only a few times. V and J are TRBV21-1 and TRBJ2-7; TRBD1, as called in the table, went unchecked against the DNA. TRBV21-1 is annotated as a pseudogene. This CDR3 has 17 residues. The chain's CDR3 is CASSKECGGPLYYEQYV. The CDR3 DNA is TGTGCCAGCAGCAAAGAATGCGGCGGACCCCTTTACTACGAGCAGTACGTC.

This clonotype was counted ten times or more. J is TRBJ2-1 and V is TRBV7-9; 7 bases line up with TRBD1. This CDR3 is 11 amino acids long. Unmatched junction bases numbered 3, after V lost 10 bases and J lost 6 bases. CDR1 is SEHNR and CDR2 is FQNEAQ in the germline V gene (reference sequence). Here the CDR3 reads CATYRGNEQFF. In DNA form, the CDR3 reads TGTGCCACCTACAGGGGCAATGAGCAGTTCTTC.

The chain combines TRBV7-9 with TRBJ2-1; D could derive from TRBD1 or TRBD2 (5 bases each). Germline assignment: CDR1 SEHNR and CDR2 FQNEAQ (reference sequence). V lost 5 bases and J lost 7, with 18 bases in between. This CDR3 spans 15 amino acids. CDR3 loop: CASSQGWGRLNEQFF. In nucleotides, the CDR3 is TGTGCCAGCAGCCAAGGGTGGGGGAGACTTAATGAGCAGTTCTTC. Combining the CDR3 with reference TRBV7-9 and TRBJ2-1 gives the whole variable domain DTGVSQNPRHKITKRGQNVTFRCDPISEHNRLYWYRQTLGQGPEFLTYFQNEAQLEKSRLLSDRFSAERPKGSFSTLEIQRTEQGDSAMYLCASSQGWGRLNEQFFGPGTRLTVL.

This clonotype was recorded at least ten times. This chain links TRBV20-1 with TRBJ1-1, with 10 bases fitting TRBD1. Germline V gene lookup returns CDR1 DFQATT and CDR2 SNEGSKA (reference sequence). This CDR3 has 13 residues. This CDR3 reads CSPPVWDRGRAFF. CDR3 DNA sequence: TGCAGCCCCCCCGTGTGGGACAGGGGCCGAGCTTTCTTT.

The chain links TRBV18 to TRBJ2-1; TRBD1 matches at 8 bases. V lost 6 bases and J lost 6; bases outside the gene matches: 10. This CDR3 is built from 15 residues. Germline CDR1 KGHSH, CDR2 LQKENI. The CDR3 here is CASSPVPTGVNEQFF. For the CDR3, the DNA is TGTGCCAGCTCGCCGGTCCCGACAGGGGTCAATGAGCAGTTCTTC.

There are many counts of this clonotype. The gene calls are TRBV12-3 or TRBV12-4 and TRBJ2-1; TRBD2 matches at 10 bases. The CDR3 sequence is 15 residues long. Trimming cost V 3 bases and J 4 bases; bases outside gene matches: 3. The CDR3 loop reads CASSFPSGGYNEQFF. CDR3 bases: TGTGCCAGCAGTTTTCCTAGCGGGGGTTACAATGAGCAGTTCTTC.

This clonotype was seen a handful of times. This chain uses TRBV12-3 or TRBV12-4 with TRBJ2-1; 9 bases are shared with TRBD2. This CDR3 spans 15 amino acids. V lost 3 bases to trimming and J lost 7 bases; unmatched junction nucleotides: 7. CDR3 nucleotide sequence: TGTGCCAGCAGTTTCTCTAGCGGGGTTACAAATGAGCAGTTCTTC. Protein product: CASSFSSGVTNEQFF.

This clonotype was counted ten times or more. The chain is built from TRBV19 and TRBJ2-1; TRBD2 matches 9 bases. CDR3 length: 16 residues. The junction had 7 bases not matched to a gene; V was cut back by 3 bases and J by 4 bases. Germline CDR1 is LNHDA and CDR2 is SQIVND (reference sequence). CDR3 DNA sequence: TGTGCCAGTAGTATCCGGGCTAGCGGGGTTTACAATGAGCAGTTCTTC. It yields the protein CASSIRASGVYNEQFF.

This clonotype was observed a few times. The chain links TRBV15 to TRBJ1-5; D call uncertain. The CDR3 extends over 13 amino acids. V was cut by 1 base and J by 0 bases, with 1 base left in between. CDR1 is LNHNV and CDR2 is YYDKDF in the germline V gene (reference sequence). The CDR3 region has the DNA TGTGCCACCAGCAGAGCTAGCAATCAGCCCCAGCATTTT. This encodes CATSRASNQPQHF.

The sample holds a few counts of this clonotype. The rearrangement joins TRBV12-3 or TRBV12-4 to TRBJ2-7, with 7 positions matching TRBD1. J gave up 5 bases and V 6 bases, and 10 bases lay outside the gene matches. CDR3 length equals 14 residues. The CDR3 here is CASSRDSRVDEQYF. Written as DNA, the CDR3 is TGTGCCAGCAGCCGGGACAGTAGGGTCGACGAGCAGTACTTC.

This clonotype was counted many times. This chain connects TRBV7-2 to TRBJ2-1; 9 nucleotides match TRBD1. The CDR3 length is 15 residues. From germline, CDR1 is SGHTA and CDR2 FQGNSA. V shed 4 bases, J shed 7 bases, and the junction held 8 bases outside the gene matches. DNA for the CDR3: TGTGCCAGCAGCTCGGGACAGGGTGGTTGGAATGAGCAGTTCTTC. It codes for CASSSGQGGWNEQFF.

The chain has TRBV30 and TRBJ2-7, with 8 nucleotides matching TRBD1. The CDR3 runs 13 residues. J was trimmed by 5 bases and V by 0 bases; bases with no gene match: 3. The germline gives CDR1 GTSNPN, CDR2 SVGIG (reference sequence). CDR3 sequence (DNA): TGTGCCTGGAGTGTAACAGGGGGGAACGAGCAGTACTTC. It yields the protein CAWSVTGGNEQYF.

Concerning this clonotype itself: This could be a read error, since a much larger clone is one nucleotide away. V and J are TRBV7-9 and TRBJ1-1; the match to TRBD1 covers 7 bases. This CDR3 spans 13 amino acids. CDR1 and CDR2 (germline): SEHNR, FQNEAQ (reference sequence). V trimming: 6 bases; J trimming: 4 bases; junction bases outside the gene matches: 5. In DNA form, the CDR3 reads TGTGCCAGCAGTTGGGAGGGGGCCACTGAAGCTTTCTTT. Translated: CASSWEGATEAFF.

This clonotype was seen a few times. The V and J genes are TRBV5-5 and TRBJ2-2; 8 bases are a match to TRBD1. Germline-derived CDR1 and CDR2 are SGHKS and YYEKEE (reference sequence). Germline trimming cut 4 bases from V and 4 bases from J; bases unmatched to any gene: 9. The CDR3 covers 16 residues. CDR3 sequence reads: CASSLGRGRTTGELFF. In nucleotides, the CDR3 is TGTGCCAGCAGCCTTGGCAGGGGGCGCACCACCGGGGAGCTGTTTTTT. Together with reference TRBV5-5 and TRBJ2-2, the CDR3 gives the full variable domain: DAGVTQSPTHLIKTRGQQVTLRCSPISGHKSVSWYQQVLGQGPQFIFQYYEKEERGRGNFPDRFSARQFPNYSSELNVNALLLGDSALYLCASSLGRGRTTGELFFGEGSRLTVL.

The V call is TRBV5-1, the J call TRBJ2-4, with TRBD1 matching 8 bases. Germline V lookup: CDR1 SGHRS, CDR2 YFSETQ. This CDR3 contains 14 residues. The junction had 0 bases not matched to a gene; V was cut back by 0 bases and J by 4 bases. CDR3 in amino acids: CASSLGDRKNIQYF. For the CDR3, the DNA is TGCGCCAGCAGCTTGGGGGACAGGAAAAACATTCAGTACTTC.

This chain links TRBV20-1 with TRBJ2-6; TRBD1 matches 12 bases. The length of the CDR3 is 19 residues. CDR1 is DFQATT, CDR2 SNEGSKA, per germline (reference sequence). V dropped 0 bases and J dropped 4; count of bases not matched to a gene: 10. CDR3 protein: CSARDRMGQGAPGANVLTF. The CDR3 region has the DNA TGCAGTGCTAGAGATCGAATGGGACAGGGGGCGCCCGGGGCCAACGTCCTGACTTTC.

The chain links TRBV7-2 to TRBJ1-3; the match to TRBD1 covers 9 bases. J gave up 8 bases and V 4 bases, and 9 bases lay outside the gene matches. Germline CDR1 is SGHTA and CDR2 is FQGNSA. The CDR3 spans 15 residues. The DNA of the CDR3 is TGTGCCAGCAGCTCCCCCGGGACAGGGTTATACACCATATATTTT. Translating it yields CASSSPGTGLYTIYF.

The rearrangement joins TRBV12-3 or TRBV12-4 to TRBJ1-2; D is unresolved. CDR3 length: 16 amino acids. Trimming took 5 bases from V and 1 from J, leaving 17 bases between them. The CDR3 reads CASSPRLPTNNYGYTF. Written as DNA, the CDR3 is TGTGCCAGCAGTCCCCGCCTGCCCACAAATAACTATGGCTACACCTTC.

This clonotype has a count of ten or more. The CDR3, as DNA: TGTGCCAGCAGTCCCCTCCGCCCAGGGAATCAGCCCCAGCATTTT. Its translation is CASSPLRPGNQPQHF. The chain combines TRBV6-1 with TRBJ1-5; possibly TRBD1 for D (5 bases). Germline V gene lookup returns CDR1 MNHNS and CDR2 SASEGT. This CDR3 has 15 residues. V dropped 5 bases and J dropped 4 bases, with 15 bases sitting between them.

This clonotype was detected only a few times. The rearrangement links TRBV7-2 to TRBJ2-7, with TRBD2 identical over 10 bases. J was trimmed by 7 bases and V by 6 bases; bases with no gene match: 12. The CDR3 length is 15 residues. Germline CDR1 and CDR2: SGHTA and FQGNSA. CDR3 in DNA: TGTGCCAGCAGGGCTAGCGGGGGCTACACCCAGGAGCAGTACTTC. Translation gives CASRASGGYTQEQYF.

This clonotype occurred many times. V is TRBV7-2 and J is TRBJ2-3; D is ambiguous. This CDR3 contains 12 residues. Trimming left V 0 bases short and J 8 bases short, with 6 bases between. CDR1 is SGHTA and CDR2 is FQGNSA in the germline V gene. CDR3 in amino acids: CASSLALGTQYF. The CDR3 DNA reads TGTGCCAGCAGCTTAGCCCTGGGTACGCAGTATTTT.